This passage covers 30 T cell receptor beta chains from one sample sequenced in a study of blood T cells in healthy people across ages. PCR was performed a second time for about 7 to 11 cycles using a sample-barcoded 5' primer and a J-beta primer mix. TCRdb redid the calling of the 5' RACE reads with MiXCR, one entry per CDR3 protein. The data hold roughly 1,800,000 distinct CDR3 sequences, with about 50% observed a single time. Sequencing input: blood. The receptor set was obtained from a woman in her forties in good health.

About this clonotype: One end of the junction is discordant with germline, which a read error may explain. The gene calls are TRBV7-2 and TRBJ2-5, with 8 bases aligning to TRBD2. The germline V gene encodes CDR1 SGHTA and CDR2 FQGNSA. This CDR3 region has 15 residues. The CDR3 reads CASSLVAGGQETRYF. CDR3 in DNA: TGTGCCAGCAGCTTAGTTGCGGGGGGCCAAGAGACCCGGTACTTC.

V is TRBV20-1 and J is TRBJ2-5; the D gene is possibly TRBD1 (5 bases). V was shortened by 8 bases and J by 5 bases, with 21 bases between the two germline ends. Germline V gene data show CDR1 as DFQATT and CDR2 as SNEGSKA (reference sequence). CDR3 length equals 14 residues. CDR3 bases: TGCAGTCCCTTAGACAGTGGGGTCGGGGAGACCCAGTACTTC. Translating gives CSPLDSGVGETQYF.

A few counts support this clonotype. The V call is TRBV12-3 or TRBV12-4, the J call TRBJ1-6, with a possible D match to TRBD1 (5 bases). The CDR3 is 15 residues long. Trimming cost V 1 base and J 5 bases, with 9 bases left between them. CDR3 in amino acids: CASSLGQGNNSPLHF. CDR3 in DNA: TGTGCCAGCAGTTTAGGGCAGGGTAATAATTCACCCCTCCACTTT.

The CDR3 protein is CASIGLAGGTQYF. CDR3 nucleotide sequence: TGTGCCAGCATCGGACTAGCGGGGGGGACCCAGTACTTC. The rearrangement uses TRBV6-5 and TRBJ2-5; 14 bases map to TRBD2. Germline V gene data show CDR1 as MNHEY and CDR2 as SVGAGI. The CDR3 covers 13 residues. V shed 7 bases, J shed 7 bases, and the junction held 2 bases outside the gene matches.

The CDR3 loop is CASSQNLAGTYYNEQFF. The DNA of the CDR3 is TGCGCCAGCAGCCAGAACTTAGCGGGGACCTACTACAATGAGCAGTTCTTC. This sequence joins TRBV4-3 and TRBJ2-1; TRBD2 aligns across 8 bases. Per germline, CDR1 LGHNA and CDR2 YSLEER. J lost 3 bases, V lost 3 bases, and 10 bases had no gene match. The CDR3 covers 17 residues.

This clonotype was detected a few times. The chain joins TRBV4-1 to TRBJ1-2; D not certain. Germline values: CDR1 MGHRA, CDR2 YSYEKL. The V end lost 4 bases, the J end lost 2 bases, and 17 bases lay between the germline ends. The CDR3 loop spans 16 amino acids. The CDR3 nucleotides read TGCGCCAGCAGCCTTGCACCGGCAGGCGGAAACTATGGCTACACCTTC. Protein: CASSLAPAGGNYGYTF.

The CDR3 nucleotides are TGCAGTGCTAGATACGGGGTCTCCTACAATGAGCAGTTCTTC. Its translation is CSARYGVSYNEQFF. V is TRBV20-1 and J is TRBJ2-1; possibly TRBD2 for D (5 bases). Looked up from germline, CDR1 is DFQATT and CDR2 is SNEGSKA (reference sequence). Trimming removed 2 bases at V and 0 bases at J, with 8 bases between. The CDR3 is 14 amino acids.

This clonotype was seen only a few times. The chain recombines TRBV4-2 with TRBJ2-3; 9 bases agree with TRBD2. V was clipped by 1 base and J by 6 bases; unmatched bases: 8. The CDR3 consists of 16 residues. The germline gives CDR1 LGHNA, CDR2 YNFKEQ. In DNA, the CDR3 is TGTGCCAGCAGCCAAGTGACAGCGGGGGGTTCGGATACGCAGTATTTT. Translated, it gives CASSQVTAGGSDTQYF.

The chain joins TRBV7-2 to TRBJ2-5; 9 nucleotides match TRBD2. The CDR3 has 16 amino acids. The germline V gene encodes CDR1 SGHTA and CDR2 FQGNSA. V gave up 3 bases and J gave up 1 base; unmatched junction bases: 6. The CDR3 coding sequence is TGTGCCAGCAGCTTTGTGGCGGGGGGGCCCCAAGAGACCCAGTACTTC. As protein: CASSFVAGGPQETQYF. Full variable domain (outside the CDR3, taken from reference TRBV7-2 and TRBJ2-5): GAGVSQSPSNKVTEKGKDVELRCDPISGHTALYWYRQSLGQGLEFLIYFQGNSAPDKSGLPSDRFSAERTGGSVSTLTIQRTQQEDSAVYLCASSFVAGGPQETQYFGPGTRLLVL.

The chain combines TRBV7-2 with TRBJ2-5, with 8 bases aligning to TRBD1. With V trimmed by 5 bases and J by 3 bases, 8 bases remained unmatched. This CDR3 contains 15 residues. CDR1 is SGHTA and CDR2 is FQGNSA in the germline V gene. CDR3 sequence reads: CASSSDRGAKETQYF. As DNA, the CDR3 is TGTGCCAGCAGCAGCGACAGGGGCGCTAAAGAGACCCAGTACTTC.

The chain recombines TRBV20-1 with TRBJ2-7; 10 nucleotides line up with TRBD1. The CDR3 totals 15 residues. Germline loops: CDR1 DFQATT, CDR2 SNEGSKA (reference sequence). CDR3 in DNA: TGCAGCATAGACGACGCCGGGACAGGGGTTAGAGAGCAGTACTTC. Translation: CSIDDAGTGVREQYF.

This clonotype came up a few times. This chain uses TRBV5-1 with TRBJ2-1, with 7 bases fitting TRBD2. The CDR3 sequence is 16 residues long. Trimming took 0 bases from V and 4 from J; bases not matched to a gene: 7. Germline CDR1 reads SGHRS; CDR2 reads YFSETQ. The DNA of the CDR3 is TGCGCCAGCAGCTTGGGACTCCTGGGGGGGTACAATGAGCAGTTCTTC. Translated, it gives CASSLGLLGGYNEQFF.

V and J are TRBV27 and TRBJ2-3; no firm D call. Trimming removed 2 bases at V and 6 bases at J, with 18 bases between. Germline CDR1 reads MNHEY; CDR2 reads SMNVEV (reference sequence). CDR3 size: 16 residues. CDR3 DNA: TGTGCCAGCAGTTTAGGGGTTGGCCACCCTTTGGATACGCAGTATTTT. It specifies CASSLGVGHPLDTQYF.

This clonotype was picked up a small number of times. The gene calls are TRBV9 and TRBJ1-6; 9 bases are shared with TRBD1. Trimming removed 5 bases from V and 8 bases from J; junction bases left unmatched: 5. The germline CDR1 and CDR2 sequences are SGDLS and YYNGEE. The CDR3 runs 14 residues. CDR3 DNA: TGTGCCAGCAGGGGACAGGGTGGGGATTCACCCCTCCACTTT. Translating it yields CASRGQGGDSPLHF. Full variable domain (remainder filled in from reference TRBV9 and TRBJ1-6): DSGVTQTPKHLITATGQRVTLRCSPRSGDLSVYWYQQSLDQGLQFLIQYYNGEERAKGNILERFSAQQFPDLHSELNLSSLELGDSALYFCASRGQGGDSPLHFGNGTRLTVT.

The chain employs TRBV7-2 and TRBJ2-4; 15 nucleotides align to TRBD2. With V trimmed by 6 bases and J by 10 bases, 19 bases remained unmatched. Germline loops: CDR1 SGHTA, CDR2 FQGNSA. This CDR3 contains 19 residues. The CDR3 region has the DNA TGTGCCAGCAGTAAATCGGGACTAGCGGGAGGTGGGGGGGGTGATATTCAGTACTTC. Amino acid sequence: CASSKSGLAGGGGGDIQYF.

J is TRBJ2-3 and V is TRBV7-3; a possible D gene is TRBD1 (5 bases). The V and J ends lost 2 bases and 8 bases respectively, with 14 bases between them. There are 14 residues in the CDR3. Germline lookup yields CDR1 SGHTA and CDR2 FQGTGA. Written as DNA, the CDR3 is TGTGCCAGCAGCTTAGGGGCTGTTGTGGGTACGCAGTATTTT. Protein product: CASSLGAVVGTQYF.

The genes are TRBV6-2 or TRBV6-3 and TRBJ2-3; D is perhaps TRBD2 (5 bases). Germline V gives CDR1 MNHEY, CDR2 SVGEGT. The V end was cut by 2 bases, the J end by 4 bases, with 19 bases between. This CDR3 spans 17 amino acids. The CDR3: CASSYVSDWDVSDTQYF. The CDR3 DNA reads as TGTGCCAGCAGTTACGTGTCGGACTGGGATGTGTCAGATACGCAGTATTTT.

The rearrangement uses TRBV7-8 and TRBJ2-4; 7 nucleotides match TRBD1. The DNA matches TRBJ2-7 better at its end, which makes the J call doubtful. CDR1 is SGHVS, CDR2 FQNEAQ, per germline. The CDR3 has 14 amino acids. The CDR3 reads CASSNRDSSYEQYF. Here the CDR3 DNA reads TGTGCCAGCAGCAACCGGGACAGTTCCTACGAGCAGTACTTC.

The gene calls are TRBV7-2 and TRBJ1-2; no reliable D call. Germline V gene data show CDR1 as SGHTA and CDR2 as FQGNSA. V lost 4 bases to trimming and J lost 6 bases, with 12 bases between them. The CDR3 covers 13 residues. The CDR3 DNA is TGTGCCAGCAGCTCCTACATCTCTGATGGCTACACCTTC. Encoded protein: CASSSYISDGYTF. The variable domain in full, completed from reference TRBV7-2 and TRBJ1-2, reads GAGVSQSPSNKVTEKGKDVELRCDPISGHTALYWYRQSLGQGLEFLIYFQGNSAPDKSGLPSDRFSAERTGGSVSTLTIQRTQQEDSAVYLCASSSYISDGYTFGSGTRLTVV.

CDR3 in DNA: TGTGCCAGCAGTTACCGTCCCGGGACAGGGTACTATGGCTACACCTTC. Residues: CASSYRPGTGYYGYTF. The chain links TRBV6-5 to TRBJ1-2; TRBD1 agrees at 9 bases. The V and J ends lost 2 bases and 3 bases, in that order; junction bases with no gene match: 7. From germline, CDR1 is MNHEY and CDR2 SVGAGI. CDR3 length equals 16 residues.

This clonotype was recorded a few times. The rearrangement uses TRBV12-3 or TRBV12-4 and TRBJ2-4; TRBD2 agrees at 7 bases. CDR3 length: 15 residues. V shed 5 bases and J 8 bases; nucleotides not matched to a gene: 12. DNA of the CDR3: TGTGCCAGCAGTGTCCGGGACTACGCGAGTGACATTCAGTACTTC. This sequence encodes CASSVRDYASDIQYF.

This clonotype was found a few times. J is TRBJ1-2 and V is TRBV10-3, with a tentative D call TRBD1 (5 bases). Germline CDR1 is ENHRY and CDR2 is SYGVKD. This CDR3 is 12 amino acids long. The V end lost 3 bases, the J end lost 3 bases, and 5 bases lay between the germline ends. The CDR3: CAISDRDYGYTF. The CDR3 coding sequence is TGTGCCATCAGTGACAGGGACTATGGCTACACCTTC.

This clonotype was counted a few times. The rearrangement joins TRBV4-2 to TRBJ2-5; 12 bases fit TRBD2. The germline CDR1 and CDR2 sequences are LGHNA and YNFKEQ. The CDR3 covers 19 residues. Germline trimming cut 2 bases from V and 3 bases from J; bases unmatched to any gene: 13. The CDR3, as DNA: TGTGCCAGCAGCCAAATGCCTCCCACTACTAGCGGGGGGAAAGAGACCCAGTACTTC. Translation: CASSQMPPTTSGGKETQYF.

The gene calls are TRBV6-5 and TRBJ1-6; a weak D match, TRBD1 (6 bases). The CDR3 sequence is 17 residues long. CDR1 MNHEY and CDR2 SVGAGI come from the germline V gene. Trimming left V 3 bases short and J 6 bases short, with 18 bases between. CDR3 in amino acids: CASSYQTPPDSNSPLHF. Here the CDR3 DNA reads TGTGCCAGCAGTTATCAAACCCCCCCGGACAGTAATTCACCCCTCCACTTT.

The chain joins TRBV6-6 to TRBJ2-3, with 8 bases aligning to TRBD2. This CDR3 region has 17 residues. CDR1 is MNHNY, CDR2 SVGAGI, per germline (reference sequence). Trimming took 6 bases from V and 0 from J; bases not matched to a gene: 11. CDR3 DNA: TGTGCCAGCAGAGCACCCGCGGGGGGCCATAGCACAGATACGCAGTATTTT. It is translated as CASRAPAGGHSTDTQYF.

The V call is TRBV7-2, the J call TRBJ2-5; no firm D call. The CDR3 extends over 13 amino acids. The germline V gene has CDR1 SGHTA and CDR2 FQGNSA. With 4 bases removed from V and 1 base from J, the gap between germline ends came to 7 bases. In DNA, the CDR3 is TGTGCCAGCAGCTCATCCTTCCAAGAGACCCAGTACTTC. Its protein is CASSSSFQETQYF.

This clonotype came up a few times. V and J are TRBV7-6 and TRBJ2-7; 10 nucleotides agree with TRBD2. CDR3 length: 14 amino acids. After removal of 10 bases from V and 2 bases from J, the junction contained 8 bases not matched to a gene. Germline CDR1 reads SGHVS; CDR2 reads FNYEAQ. CDR3 sequence (DNA): TGTGCCACCCAGCTCCTAGCGGGGGCCTACGAGCAGTACTTC. It encodes CATQLLAGAYEQYF.

The V and J genes are TRBV7-2 and TRBJ2-7; 9 bases align to TRBD2. J gave up 0 bases and V 1 base, and 7 bases lay outside the gene matches. CDR1 and CDR2 (germline): SGHTA, FQGNSA. This CDR3 spans 17 amino acids. The CDR3 spells CASSLGLAGRPSYEQYF. CDR3 in DNA: TGTGCCAGCAGCTTAGGTCTAGCGGGGCGACCCTCCTACGAGCAGTACTTC.

The J gene is TRBJ2-5, the V gene TRBV6-5, with 7 nucleotides matching TRBD1. The assigned J gene may be wrong: the sequence end matches TRBJ2-7 better. This CDR3 has 14 residues. Germline CDR1 is MNHEY and CDR2 is SVGAGI. CDR3 sequence (DNA): TGTGCCAGCAGAAGACTCGACAGGGCCGGCGAGCAGTACTTC. This gives the protein CASRRLDRAGEQYF.

The chain uses TRBV6-1 and TRBJ2-1, with 13 bases matching TRBD2. V dropped 6 bases and J dropped 2; count of bases not matched to a gene: 7. Looked up from germline, CDR1 is MNHNS and CDR2 is SASEGT. There are 17 residues in the CDR3. The CDR3 sequence: CASRELAGGPAYNEQFF. The CDR3 coding sequence is TGTGCCAGCAGGGAACTAGCGGGGGGGCCGGCCTACAATGAGCAGTTCTTC.